The subject of this entry is one T cell receptor beta chain. Antigen specificity is unknown. The sample is drawn from a study of Ad26.COV2.S vaccination and SARS-CoV-2 variants. Turning to the study itself: Dosing was one shot or two shots 56 days apart.

Whole-study results and caveats: Placebo recipients trailed vaccine recipients in spike-specific TCR breadth. Vaccine and placebo groups showed comparable non-spike TCR breadth.

With 6 bases clipped from V and 0 bases from J, the junction kept 6 bases outside the gene matches. This CDR3 contains 15 residues. Looked up from germline, CDR1 is MNHEY and CDR2 is SMNVEV (reference sequence). TCRdb's table, derived via immunoSEQ multiplex PCR, lists solely in-frame clones and lacks some. Of about 450,000 clones listed, roughly 89% are singletons. Treatment in this sample: 15 to 20 received Ad26.COV2.S at low or high dose, single or two shots; about 5 received placebo; per-sample allocation not given. Sampling was performed 63 days after the first vaccine or placebo injection. Ad26.COV2.S expressed prefusion-stabilized spike from the original Wuhan strain.

This sample comprised peripheral blood, obtained in a trial of Ad26.COV2.S vaccine versus placebo. This receptor was obtained from a person between 18 and 65 years old who received the Ad26.COV2.S COVID-19 vaccine or a placebo. This chain joins TRBV27 and TRBJ2-3; 7 nucleotides match TRBD2. The CDR3 reads CASSQSGISTDTQYF. DNA of the CDR3: TGTGCCAGCAGCCAAAGCGGGATTAGCACAGATACGCAGTATTTT.